This entry concerns a single T cell receptor beta chain. This clonotype was seen a handful of times. The specificity of this receptor is unknown. Base qualities are not at hand, and no much larger clone is one base apart. Ficoll-Paque density gradient centrifugation was used to isolate PBMCs. TCRdb lists the instrument as Illumina NovaSeq 6000. Using 5'RACE with constant-segment primers, TCRalpha and TCRbeta cDNA libraries were constructed, with sample barcodes and unique molecular identifiers added in the process. Trizol reagent was used to extract RNA from every sample. Amplification of the libraries took two PCR steps, and the second step added a second sample barcode plus Illumina TruSeq adapters. Sequencing of the libraries was done on an Illumina NovaSeq, producing 2 x 150 bp paired-end reads. The paper's processing steps were these. Demultiplexing of reads and collapsing into UMI-guided consensus sequences were performed with migec v1.2.7. With mixcr v2.1.11, UMI consensuses were aligned to TRA and TRB V and J templates and assembled into clonotypes. Clonotypes were classified as expanded or contracted when called significant by both edgeR and NoisET, with noise models trained on biological replicates. For edgeR calls, the cutoffs were a false discovery rate-adjusted p below 0.01 and a log2 fold-change threshold of 1. As an exploratory analysis of dynamics, PCA with hierarchical clustering was applied to max-normalized trajectories of the 1000 most abundant clonotypes. Each responding clone was given a CD4 or CD8 phenotype based on the CD4+ and CD8+ repertoires, which had been sequenced separately. Using fastp trimming at Q25 and MiXCR clonotype assembly, TCRdb reanalyzed the public sequencing data and kept in-frame beta chains. Entries that share a CDR3 protein sequence are merged under the most common genes and DNA. TCRdb assigned the V and J calls; the authors' analysis was not used. For this sample there are some 310,000 distinct CDR3 sequences; 20% to 25% appear just once. Around a fifth of the sample comes from the top ten.

This entry belongs to a study of T-cell memory formation after mild COVID-19 (dated by TCRdb to the early 2020s). At the level of the whole study: TCR sequence clusters from the two donors were largely donor specific. T-cell clones expanding and contracting after mild COVID-19 in two donors were tracked by longitudinal TCRalpha and TCRbeta repertoire sequencing. Two young, previously healthy adult volunteers made up the cohort, one male and one female. Summary of the overall study and its limitations: The study covered only a couple of mild cases, and larger cohorts including severe cases with pre-infection samples were considered necessary. The second-wave clones that peaked on day 37 were not confirmed to be SARS-CoV-2 specific. Contracting CD4+ clones were found mainly in CM and EM memory subsets, while CD8+ clones were enriched in EMRA. Some responding clones were detected in pre-infection memory, which suggested that pre-existing cross-reactive memory T cells had joined the SARS-CoV-2 response. From day 15 to 85, contracting clones showed balanced CD4/CD8 phenotypes, whereas a second wave of clones that expanded from day 15 to 37 leaned towards CD4+.

The V and J ends are trimmed by 7 bases and 8 bases, leaving 14 bases between them. From the germline V gene (reference sequence), CDR1 is LNHDA and CDR2 is SQIVND. From the cysteine through the phenylalanine, the CDR3 covers 12 amino acids. Only the CDR3 DNA stays, 36 bases, in frame from base 1. Sequencing used PBMCs or a T cell subset sorted from them (not recorded which). This chain joins TRBV19 to TRBJ1-2; 5 matching bases give a weak D call of TRBD1. The receptor's source is a man aged 18 to 29 who had mild COVID-19 (a few samples of this study predate the infection). The sample titles of this study are shuffled in the database, so cell type and time point are left out; the donor was told from shared clones. The nucleotides read TGTGCCAGTAATGGCCCAGGGCTGGGCTACACCTTC. This encodes CASNGPGLGYTF.